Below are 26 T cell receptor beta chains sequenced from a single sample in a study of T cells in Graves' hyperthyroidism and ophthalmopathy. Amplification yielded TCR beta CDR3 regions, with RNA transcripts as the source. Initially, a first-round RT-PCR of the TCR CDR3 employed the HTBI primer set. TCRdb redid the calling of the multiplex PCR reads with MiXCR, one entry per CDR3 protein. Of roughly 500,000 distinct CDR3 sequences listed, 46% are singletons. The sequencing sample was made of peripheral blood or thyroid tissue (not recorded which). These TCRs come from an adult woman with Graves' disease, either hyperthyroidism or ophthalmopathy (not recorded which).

CDR3 nucleotide sequence: TGCGCCAGCAGCGGAATCATGGCCGGGGAGCTGTTTTTT. Translated: CASSGIMAGELFF. The chain employs TRBV4-3 and TRBJ2-2; D is unresolved. The CDR3 is 13 amino acids. V dropped 5 bases and J dropped 6 bases, with 10 bases sitting between them. From germline, CDR1 is LGHNA and CDR2 YSLEER.

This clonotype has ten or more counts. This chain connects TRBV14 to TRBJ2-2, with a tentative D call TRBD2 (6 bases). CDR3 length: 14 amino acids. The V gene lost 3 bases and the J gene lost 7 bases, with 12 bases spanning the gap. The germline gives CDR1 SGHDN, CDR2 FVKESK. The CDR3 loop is CASSQFLASGELFF. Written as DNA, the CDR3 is TGTGCCAGCAGCCAGTTCCTAGCGAGCGGGGAGCTGTTTTTT.

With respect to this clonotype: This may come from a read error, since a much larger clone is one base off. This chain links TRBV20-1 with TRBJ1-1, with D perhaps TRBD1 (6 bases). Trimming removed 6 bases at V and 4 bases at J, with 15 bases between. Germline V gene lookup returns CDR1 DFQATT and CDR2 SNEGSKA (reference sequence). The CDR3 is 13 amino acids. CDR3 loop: CSAPRGVSTEAFF. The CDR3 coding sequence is TGCAGTGCCCCAAGGGGGGTGAGCACTGAAGCTTTCTTT.

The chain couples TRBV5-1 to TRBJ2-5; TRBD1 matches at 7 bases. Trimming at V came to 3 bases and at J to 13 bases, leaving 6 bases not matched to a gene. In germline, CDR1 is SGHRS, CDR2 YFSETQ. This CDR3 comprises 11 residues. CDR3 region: CASSWGQTLYF. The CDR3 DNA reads TGCGCCAGCAGCTGGGGACAGACACTGTACTTC.

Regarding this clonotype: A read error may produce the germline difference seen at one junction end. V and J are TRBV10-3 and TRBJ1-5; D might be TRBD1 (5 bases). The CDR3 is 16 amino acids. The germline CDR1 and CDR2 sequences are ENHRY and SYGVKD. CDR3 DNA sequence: TGTGCCACCAGTGAGGGGCCAGGACTTAGCAATCAGCCCCAGCATTTT. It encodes CATSEGPGLSNQPQHF.

In DNA, the CDR3 is TGTGCCAGTAGTCCCGGGACTAGCGGGAGTCGTAACCAGTACTTC. Translating gives CASSPGTSGSRNQYF. The genes are TRBV19 and TRBJ2-7, with 14 nucleotides matching TRBD2. V was pared by 5 bases and J by 10 bases, with 10 bases of the junction left unmatched. CDR3 length: 15 amino acids. The V gene's germline CDR1 is LNHDA and CDR2 SQIVND (reference sequence).

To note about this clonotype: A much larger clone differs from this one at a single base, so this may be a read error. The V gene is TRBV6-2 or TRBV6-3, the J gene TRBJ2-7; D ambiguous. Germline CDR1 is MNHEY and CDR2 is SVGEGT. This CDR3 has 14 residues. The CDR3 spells CAGSYSRTTYEQYF. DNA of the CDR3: TGTGCCGGCAGTTACTCAAGGACCACATACGAGCAGTACTTC.

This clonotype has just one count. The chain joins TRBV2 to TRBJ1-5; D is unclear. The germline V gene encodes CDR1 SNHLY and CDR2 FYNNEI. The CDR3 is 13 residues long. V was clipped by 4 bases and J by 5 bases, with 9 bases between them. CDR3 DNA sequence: TGTGCCAGCAGTGTAACGAGGGATCAGCCCCAGCATTTT. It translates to CASSVTRDQPQHF.

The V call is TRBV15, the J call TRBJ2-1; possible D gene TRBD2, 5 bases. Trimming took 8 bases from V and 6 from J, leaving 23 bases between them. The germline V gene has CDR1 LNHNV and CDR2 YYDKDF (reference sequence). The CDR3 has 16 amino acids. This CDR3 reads CATAGDPEGRTNEQFF. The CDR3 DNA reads TGTGCCACCGCAGGAGATCCTGAGGGCAGGACCAATGAGCAGTTCTTC.

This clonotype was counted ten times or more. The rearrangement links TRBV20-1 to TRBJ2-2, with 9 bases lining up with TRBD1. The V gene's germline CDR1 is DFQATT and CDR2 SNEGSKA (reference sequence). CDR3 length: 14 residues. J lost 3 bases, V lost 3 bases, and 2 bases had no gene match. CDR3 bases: TGCAGTGCTAGGAGGACAGGGGACACCGGGGAGCTGTTTTTT. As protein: CSARRTGDTGELFF.

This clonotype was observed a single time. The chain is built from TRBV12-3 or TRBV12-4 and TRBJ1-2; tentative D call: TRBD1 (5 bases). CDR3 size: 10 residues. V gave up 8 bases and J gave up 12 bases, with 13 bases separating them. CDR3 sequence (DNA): TGTGCCAGCCAAGGGGCAGGAAACACCTTC. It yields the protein CASQGAGNTF.

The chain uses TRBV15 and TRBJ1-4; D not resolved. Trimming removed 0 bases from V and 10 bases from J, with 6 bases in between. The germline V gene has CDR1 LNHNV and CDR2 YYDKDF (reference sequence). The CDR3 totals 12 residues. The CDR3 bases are TGTGCCACCAGCAGAGATCCGGGAAAACTGTTTTTT. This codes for CATSRDPGKLFF.

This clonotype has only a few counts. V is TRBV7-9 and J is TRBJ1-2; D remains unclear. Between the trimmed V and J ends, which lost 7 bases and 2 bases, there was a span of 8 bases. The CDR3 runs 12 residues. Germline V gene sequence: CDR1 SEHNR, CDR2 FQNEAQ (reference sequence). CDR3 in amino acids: CASNGLNYGYTF. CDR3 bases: TGTGCCAGCAACGGCCTGAACTATGGCTACACCTTC.

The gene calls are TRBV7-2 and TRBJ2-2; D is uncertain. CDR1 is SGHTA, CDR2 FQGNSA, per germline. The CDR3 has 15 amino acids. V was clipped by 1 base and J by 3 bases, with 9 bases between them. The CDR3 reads CASSLGLRDTGELFF. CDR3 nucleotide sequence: TGTGCCAGCAGCTTAGGCCTACGGGACACCGGGGAGCTGTTTTTT.

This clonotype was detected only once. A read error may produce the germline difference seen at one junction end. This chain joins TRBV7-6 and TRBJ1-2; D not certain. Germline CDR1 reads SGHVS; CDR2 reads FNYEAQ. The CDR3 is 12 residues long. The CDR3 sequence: CASSPRRYDYTF. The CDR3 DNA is TGTGCCAGCAGCCCCAGGCGCTATGACTACACCTTC. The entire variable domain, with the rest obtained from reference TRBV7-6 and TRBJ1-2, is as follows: GAGVSQSPRYKVTKRGQDVALRCDPISGHVSLYWYRQALGQGPEFLTYFNYEAQQDKSGLPNDRFSAERPEGSISTLTIQRTEQRDSAMYRCASSPRRYDYTFGSGTRLTVV.

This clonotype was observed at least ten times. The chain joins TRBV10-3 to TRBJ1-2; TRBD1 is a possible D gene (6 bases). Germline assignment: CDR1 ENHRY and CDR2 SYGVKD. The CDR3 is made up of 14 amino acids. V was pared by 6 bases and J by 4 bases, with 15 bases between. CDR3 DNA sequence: TGTGCCATCAGCACAGGGACCTTGGGCTATGGCTACACCTTC. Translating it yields CAISTGTLGYGYTF.

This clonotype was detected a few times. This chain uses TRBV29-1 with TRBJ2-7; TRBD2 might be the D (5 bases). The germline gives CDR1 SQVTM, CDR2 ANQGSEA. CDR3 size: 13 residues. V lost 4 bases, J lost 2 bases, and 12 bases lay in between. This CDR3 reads CSVVGGRAYEQYF. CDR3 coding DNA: TGCAGCGTTGTTGGAGGTCGCGCCTACGAGCAGTACTTC.

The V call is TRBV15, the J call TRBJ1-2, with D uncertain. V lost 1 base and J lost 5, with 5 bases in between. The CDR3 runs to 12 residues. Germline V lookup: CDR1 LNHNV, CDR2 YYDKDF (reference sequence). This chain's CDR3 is CATSRGPYGYTF. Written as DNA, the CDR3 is TGTGCCACCAGCAGAGGTCCTTATGGCTACACCTTC.

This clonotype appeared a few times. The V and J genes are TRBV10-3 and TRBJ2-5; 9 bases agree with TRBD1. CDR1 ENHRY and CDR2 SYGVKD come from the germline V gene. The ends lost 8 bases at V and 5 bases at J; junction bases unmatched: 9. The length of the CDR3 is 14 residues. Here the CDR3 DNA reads TGTGCCATCGCCGGACAGGGGATGATGGAGACCCAGTACTTC. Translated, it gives CAIAGQGMMETQYF.

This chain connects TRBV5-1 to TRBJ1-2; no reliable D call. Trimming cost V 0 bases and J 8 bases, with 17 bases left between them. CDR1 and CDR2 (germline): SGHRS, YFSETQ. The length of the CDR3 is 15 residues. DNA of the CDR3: TGCGCCAGCAGCTTGGCTACCGGCCTTAACGGCGGCTACACCTTC. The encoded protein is CASSLATGLNGGYTF.

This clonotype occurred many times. The CDR3 spells CASSLRLASYEQYF. CDR3 nucleotides: TGTGCCAGCAGCTTGCGCCTAGCTTCCTACGAGCAGTACTTC. The chain couples TRBV5-6 to TRBJ2-7; TRBD2 might be the D (5 bases). CDR3 length: 14 residues. Per germline, CDR1 SGHDT and CDR2 YYEEEE. The V end was cut by 1 base, the J end by 1 base, with 9 bases between.

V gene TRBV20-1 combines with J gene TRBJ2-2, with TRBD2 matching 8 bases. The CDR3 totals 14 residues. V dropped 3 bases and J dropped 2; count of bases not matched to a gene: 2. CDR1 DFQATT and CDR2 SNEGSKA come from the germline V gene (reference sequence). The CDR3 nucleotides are TGCAGTGCTAGCGGGGGGGGCAACACCGGGGAGCTGTTTTTT. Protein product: CSASGGGNTGELFF.

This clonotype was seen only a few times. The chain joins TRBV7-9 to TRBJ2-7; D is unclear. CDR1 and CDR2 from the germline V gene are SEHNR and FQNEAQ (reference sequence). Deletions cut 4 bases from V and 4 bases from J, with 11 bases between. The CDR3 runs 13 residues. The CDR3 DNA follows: TGTGCCAGCAGCTCCGACGTCCTTTACGAGCAGTACTTC. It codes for CASSSDVLYEQYF.

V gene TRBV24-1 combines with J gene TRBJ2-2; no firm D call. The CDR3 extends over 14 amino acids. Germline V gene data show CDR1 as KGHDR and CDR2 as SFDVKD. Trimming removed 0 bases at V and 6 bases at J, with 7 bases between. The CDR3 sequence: CATSDLHPPGELFF. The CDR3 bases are TGTGCCACCAGTGATTTGCACCCCCCCGGGGAGCTGTTTTTT.

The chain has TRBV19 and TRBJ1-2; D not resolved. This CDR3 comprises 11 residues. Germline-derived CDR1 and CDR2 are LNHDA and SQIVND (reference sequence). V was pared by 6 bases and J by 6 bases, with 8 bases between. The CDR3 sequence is CASSERHGYTF. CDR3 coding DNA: TGTGCCAGTAGCGAAAGGCATGGCTACACCTTC.

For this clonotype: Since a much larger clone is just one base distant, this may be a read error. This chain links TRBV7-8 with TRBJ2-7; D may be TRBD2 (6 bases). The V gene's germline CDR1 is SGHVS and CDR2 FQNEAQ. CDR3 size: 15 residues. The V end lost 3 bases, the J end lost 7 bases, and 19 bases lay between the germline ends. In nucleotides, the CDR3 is TGTGCCAGCAGCTTTTTGGCGGGACCCCTCTGGGAGCAGTACTTC. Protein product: CASSFLAGPLWEQYF.